These 23 T cell receptor beta chains share one sample of origin, sequenced in a study of PD-L1 blockade in urothelial cancer. Profiling relied on immunoSEQ multiplex PCR, and the TCRdb table lists in-frame clones only, not all of them. The sample carries over 15,000 clones, around 83% recorded once. Time point defined: peripheral blood 6 weeks after treatment start. The sequences come from PBMCs, collected around atezolizumab (anti-PD-L1) treatment. These receptors were obtained from a man in his fifties with urothelial cancer.

V gene TRBV27 combines with J gene TRBJ1-6; 8 bases map to TRBD1. V trimming: 3 bases; J trimming: 5 bases; junction bases outside the gene matches: 9. This CDR3 is built from 17 residues. Germline CDR1 reads MNHEY; CDR2 reads SMNVEV (reference sequence). In DNA form, the CDR3 reads TGTGCCAGCAGTTTTAAGCCAGGGGGCGCCAATAATTCACCCCTCCACTTT. Residues: CASSFKPGGANNSPLHF.

The rearrangement joins TRBV19 to TRBJ1-6; no clear D gene. CDR1 is LNHDA and CDR2 is SQIVND in the germline V gene (reference sequence). Trimming shortened V by 9 bases and J by 9 bases, and 21 bases separated the two germline ends. The CDR3 has 15 amino acids. CDR3 loop: CARTCRAQGSSPLHF. CDR3 sequence (DNA): TGTGCCAGGACCTGCCGGGCCCAAGGGAGTTCACCCCTCCACTTT. Supplemented by reference TRBV19 and TRBJ1-6, the full variable domain reads DGGITQSPKYLFRKEGQNVTLSCEQNLNHDAMYWYRQDPGQGLRLIYYSQIVNDFQKGDIAEGYSVSREKKESFPLTVTSAQKNPTAFYLCARTCRAQGSSPLHFGNGTRLTVT.

This chain links TRBV5-5 with TRBJ2-2, with TRBD1 as a possible D gene (5 bases). Trimming took 2 bases from V and 4 from J, leaving 9 bases between them. The CDR3 contains 14 residues. Germline V gives CDR1 SGHKS, CDR2 YYEKEE (reference sequence). CDR3 protein: CASSFQGSTGELFF. CDR3 sequence (DNA): TGTGCCAGCAGCTTTCAGGGAAGCACCGGGGAGCTGTTTTTT.

The chain carries TRBV6-1 and TRBJ2-5, with TRBD2 matching over 8 bases. Trimming cost V 2 bases and J 5 bases; bases outside gene matches: 7. The germline CDR1 and CDR2 sequences are MNHNS and SASEGT. The CDR3 loop spans 15 amino acids. CDR3 region: CASSERSGGKETQYF. CDR3 nucleotides: TGTGCCAGCAGTGAAAGGAGCGGGGGTAAGGAGACCCAGTACTTC.

V and J are TRBV11-2 and TRBJ2-7; 14 nucleotides agree with TRBD2. The length of the CDR3 is 15 residues. From germline, CDR1 is SGHAT and CDR2 FQNNGV. V shed 4 bases, J shed 3 bases, and the junction held 2 bases outside the gene matches. DNA for the CDR3: TGTGCCAGCAGCTCCGGGACTAGCGGGAGCTACGAGCAGTACTTC. As protein: CASSSGTSGSYEQYF.

The rearrangement joins TRBV7-9 to TRBJ2-3; TRBD2 matches 7 bases. V shed 4 bases, J shed 3 bases, and the junction held 7 bases outside the gene matches. This CDR3 contains 15 residues. CDR1 SEHNR and CDR2 FQNEAQ come from the germline V gene (reference sequence). This CDR3 is CASSSRTGGTDTQYF. As DNA, the CDR3 is TGTGCCAGCAGCTCCCGGACCGGGGGGACAGATACGCAGTATTTT.

V usage is TRBV19 and J usage is TRBJ2-1; D gene unclear. V dropped 3 bases and J dropped 4 bases, with 13 bases sitting between them. This CDR3 spans 15 amino acids. Germline CDR1 and CDR2: LNHDA and SQIVND (reference sequence). As DNA, the CDR3 is TGTGCCAGTAGTATCGGTACTCAACCATACAATGAGCAGTTCTTC. Its translation: CASSIGTQPYNEQFF. Variable domain in full (rest from reference TRBV19 and TRBJ2-1): DGGITQSPKYLFRKEGQNVTLSCEQNLNHDAMYWYRQDPGQGLRLIYYSQIVNDFQKGDIAEGYSVSREKKESFPLTVTSAQKNPTAFYLCASSIGTQPYNEQFFGPGTRLTVL.

Notes on this clone: Different DNA sequences within this sample yield the same CDR3. This chain connects TRBV25-1 to TRBJ2-3; 13 bases line up with TRBD2. Losses at the gene ends were 7 bases for V and 2 bases for J; bases not matched to a gene: 6. The germline gives CDR1 MGHDK, CDR2 SYGVNS. The CDR3 is 16 residues long. The CDR3 region is CASNPGTSGNTDTQYF. For the CDR3, the DNA is TGTGCCAGCAATCCCGGGACTAGCGGGAACACAGATACGCAGTATTTT.

V and J are TRBV7-2 and TRBJ2-7; 7 bases agree with TRBD2. V was pared by 3 bases and J by 3 bases, with 8 bases of the junction left unmatched. The CDR3 is made up of 15 amino acids. The V gene's germline CDR1 is SGHTA and CDR2 FQGNSA. CDR3 protein: CASSFSASGSYEQYF. In nucleotides, the CDR3 is TGTGCCAGCAGCTTTTCCGCTAGCGGTAGCTACGAGCAGTACTTC.

The chain has TRBV27 and TRBJ2-2; D may be TRBD2 (5 bases). Trimming removed 5 bases at V and 6 bases at J, with 10 bases between. Germline CDR1 is MNHEY and CDR2 is SMNVEV (reference sequence). This CDR3 region has 13 residues. CDR3 loop: CASSPGKPGELFF. The CDR3 DNA sequence: TGTGCCAGCAGTCCCGGGAAGCCCGGGGAGCTGTTTTTT.

A single count supports this clone. The chain links TRBV5-1 to TRBJ1-5, with a tentative D call TRBD1 (5 bases). Germline-derived CDR1 and CDR2 are SGHRS and YFSETQ. The length of the CDR3 is 15 residues. Trimming left V 0 bases short and J 1 base short, with 8 bases between. CDR3 DNA: TGCGCCAGCAGCTTGGCCGGGGGAAGCAATCAGCCCCAGCATTTT. Translated, it gives CASSLAGGSNQPQHF. Filled out from reference TRBV5-1 and TRBJ1-5, the complete variable domain reads KAGVTQTPRYLIKTRGQQVTLSCSPISGHRSVSWYQQTPGQGLQFLFEYFSETQRNKGNFPGRFSGRQFSNSRSEMNVSTLELGDSALYLCASSLAGGSNQPQHFGDGTRLSIL.

This clone has only a few counts. CDR3 in DNA: TGTGCCAGCAGCCAAGATTGGCAGGGCCCGAGAATGGAAGCTTTCTTT. Its protein product is CASSQDWQGPRMEAFF. The chain joins TRBV4-2 to TRBJ1-1; D is possibly TRBD1 (5 bases). The germline gives CDR1 LGHNA, CDR2 YNFKEQ. The CDR3 contains 16 residues. V dropped 0 bases and J dropped 8 bases, with 19 bases sitting between them.

J is TRBJ2-1 and V is TRBV2; D may be TRBD1 (6 bases). V gave up 5 bases and J gave up 11 bases, with 16 bases separating them. CDR3 length: 13 amino acids. CDR1 and CDR2 (germline): SNHLY, FYNNEI. The CDR3 sequence is CASSRGITTKQFF. CDR3 bases: TGTGCCAGCAGTAGGGGGATTACAACTAAGCAGTTCTTC.

The chain combines TRBV2 with TRBJ2-2, with TRBD2 as a possible D gene (5 bases). The CDR3 is 15 residues long. The V and J ends lost 4 bases and 4 bases respectively, with 13 bases between them. Germline V gene data show CDR1 as SNHLY and CDR2 as FYNNEI. Written as DNA, the CDR3 is TGTGCCAGCAGTGCCAGTGGAGGTCCCACCGGGGAGCTGTTTTTT. Translation gives CASSASGGPTGELFF.

This rearrangement joins TRBV29-1 to TRBJ1-1; 7 bases fit TRBD1. The CDR3 sequence is 11 residues long. The trim removed 4 bases at V and 7 bases at J, leaving 3 bases unmatched. Germline CDR1 SQVTM, CDR2 ANQGSEA. This CDR3 is CSVGQGGEAFF. The CDR3 DNA reads as TGCAGCGTTGGACAGGGTGGTGAAGCTTTCTTT.

This chain links TRBV28 with TRBJ1-1, with a weak D call TRBD1 (5 bases). Germline CDR1 MDHEN, CDR2 SYDVKM. The CDR3 is made up of 12 amino acids. Trimming stripped 7 bases from V and 6 bases from J, with 12 bases between. The CDR3 coding sequence is TGTGCCAGCACCCTTGGGGGGGCTGAAGCTTTCTTT. Encoded protein: CASTLGGAEAFF.

The chain uses TRBV30 and TRBJ1-1; tentative D call: TRBD1 (5 bases). Germline CDR1 and CDR2: GTSNPN and SVGIG (reference sequence). Trimming stripped 2 bases from V and 5 bases from J, with 12 bases between. The CDR3 runs to 13 residues. The CDR3 protein is CAWSFGGGTEAFF. The DNA of the CDR3 is TGTGCCTGGAGTTTCGGGGGTGGTACTGAAGCTTTCTTT.

The CDR3 protein is CASSYSTATNEKLFF. CDR3 DNA: TGTGCCAGCAGTTACTCGACAGCAACTAATGAAAAACTGTTTTTT. This sequence joins TRBV6-5 and TRBJ1-4, with D tentatively TRBD1 (5 bases). The CDR3 sequence is 15 residues long. With 0 bases removed from V and 0 bases from J, the gap between germline ends came to 5 bases. Germline CDR1 is MNHEY and CDR2 is SVGAGI.

The J gene is TRBJ1-1, the V gene TRBV2; 8 positions match TRBD1. The CDR3 runs 15 residues. Per germline, CDR1 SNHLY and CDR2 FYNNEI. V trimming: 4 bases; J trimming: 2 bases; junction bases outside the gene matches: 6. DNA for the CDR3: TGTGCCAGCAGTGGCCAGGGACAGGCTAACACTGAAGCTTTCTTT. As protein: CASSGQGQANTEAFF.

J is TRBJ1-1 and V is TRBV29-1, with D unresolved. Germline V gene sequence: CDR1 SQVTM, CDR2 ANQGSEA. Deletions cut 5 bases from V and 0 bases from J, with 7 bases between. This CDR3 contains 12 residues. The CDR3 protein is CSVSTMNTEAFF. The CDR3 DNA sequence: TGCAGCGTTAGCACCATGAACACTGAAGCTTTCTTT.

The chain has TRBV5-1 and TRBJ1-2; tentative D call: TRBD1 (6 bases). Germline values: CDR1 SGHRS, CDR2 YFSETQ. The CDR3 extends over 14 amino acids. Trimming left V 0 bases short and J 5 bases short, with 11 bases between. The chain's CDR3 is CASSLGQVEYGYTF. In DNA, the CDR3 is TGCGCCAGCAGCTTGGGACAGGTCGAGTATGGCTACACCTTC.

The rearrangement links TRBV7-8 to TRBJ1-1; D perhaps matches TRBD1 (5 bases). This CDR3 has 14 residues. CDR1 is SGHVS, CDR2 FQNEAQ, per germline. V was pared by 5 bases and J by 7 bases, with 17 bases between. The CDR3 reads CASSLGLGGSEAFF. The CDR3 DNA follows: TGTGCCAGCAGCCTGGGACTGGGAGGGAGTGAAGCTTTCTTT.

The CDR3 DNA sequence: TGTGCCAGCTCACCGAGACAGGGATCCGCCACTGAAGCTTTCTTT. This sequence encodes CASSPRQGSATEAFF. V gene TRBV18 combines with J gene TRBJ1-1; 7 bases fit TRBD1. J was trimmed by 4 bases and V by 3 bases; bases with no gene match: 8. CDR3 length: 15 amino acids. The germline V gene encodes CDR1 KGHSH and CDR2 LQKENI.